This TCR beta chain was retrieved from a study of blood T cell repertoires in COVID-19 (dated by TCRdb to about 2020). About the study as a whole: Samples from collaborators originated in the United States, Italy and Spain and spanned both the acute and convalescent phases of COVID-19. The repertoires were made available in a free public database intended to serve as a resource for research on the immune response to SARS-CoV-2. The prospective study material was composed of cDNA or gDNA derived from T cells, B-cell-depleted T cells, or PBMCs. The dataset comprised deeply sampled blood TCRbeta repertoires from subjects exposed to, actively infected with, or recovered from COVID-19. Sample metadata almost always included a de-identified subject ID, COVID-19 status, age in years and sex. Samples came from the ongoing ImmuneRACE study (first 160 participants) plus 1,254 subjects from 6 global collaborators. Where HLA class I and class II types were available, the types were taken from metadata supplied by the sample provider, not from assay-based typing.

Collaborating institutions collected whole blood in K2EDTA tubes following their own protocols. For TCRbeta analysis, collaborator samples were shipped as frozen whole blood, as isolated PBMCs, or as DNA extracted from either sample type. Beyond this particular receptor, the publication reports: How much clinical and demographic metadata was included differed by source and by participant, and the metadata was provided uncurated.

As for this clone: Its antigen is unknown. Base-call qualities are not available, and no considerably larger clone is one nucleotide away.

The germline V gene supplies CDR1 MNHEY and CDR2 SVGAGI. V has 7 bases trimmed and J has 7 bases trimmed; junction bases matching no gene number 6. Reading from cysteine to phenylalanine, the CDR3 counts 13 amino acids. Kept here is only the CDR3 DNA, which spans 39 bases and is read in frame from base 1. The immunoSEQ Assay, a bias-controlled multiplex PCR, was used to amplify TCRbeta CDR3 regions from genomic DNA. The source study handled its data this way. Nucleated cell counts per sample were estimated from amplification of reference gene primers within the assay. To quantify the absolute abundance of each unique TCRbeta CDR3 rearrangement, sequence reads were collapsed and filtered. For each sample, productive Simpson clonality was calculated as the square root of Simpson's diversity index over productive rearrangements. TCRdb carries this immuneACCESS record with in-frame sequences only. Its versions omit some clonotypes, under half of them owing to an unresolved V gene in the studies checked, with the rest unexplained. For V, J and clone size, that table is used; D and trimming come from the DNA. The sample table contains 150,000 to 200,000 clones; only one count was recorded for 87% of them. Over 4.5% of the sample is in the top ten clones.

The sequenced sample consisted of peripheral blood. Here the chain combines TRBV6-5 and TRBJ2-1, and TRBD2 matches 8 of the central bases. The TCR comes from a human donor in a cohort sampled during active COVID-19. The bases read TGTGCCAGCATCATAGCTAGCGGGAATGAGCAGTTCTTC. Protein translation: CASIIASGNEQFF.